These 5 T cell receptor beta chains share one sample of origin, sequenced in a study of shared clonotypes between healthy human individuals. Assay: immunoSEQ multiplex PCR; the TCRdb copy retains only in-frame clones and omits some. The data contain 1.6 million or so clones, roughly 96% of them singletons. The source material was naive CD4+ T cells sorted from blood. Documented subset: CD45RA+ positively selected. These receptors all stem from a man aged 25-45 years in good health.

The rearrangement joins TRBV2 to TRBJ2-7; the D is unclear. CDR1 is SNHLY and CDR2 is FYNNEI in the germline V gene. V shed 3 bases and J shed 3 bases, with 12 bases lying between them. The CDR3 covers 14 residues. Here the CDR3 reads CASSDPGYNYEQYF. CDR3 bases: TGTGCCAGCAGTGACCCCGGGTATAACTACGAGCAGTACTTC.

The rearrangement joins TRBV19 to TRBJ2-7; D gene unclear. V lost 6 bases and J lost 0, with 18 bases in between. CDR3 length equals 16 residues. Germline CDR1 LNHDA, CDR2 SQIVND (reference sequence). CDR3 in DNA: TGTGCCAGTAGGAATAAGGAAACTGGTAGCTCCTACGAGCAGTACTTC. Protein: CASRNKETGSSYEQYF.

On this clone: A read error may produce the germline difference seen at one junction end. The chain is built from TRBV5-1 and TRBJ2-1; 7 bases align to TRBD1. The CDR3 is 14 amino acids. Germline CDR1 is SGHRS and CDR2 is YFSETQ. The CDR3 region is CASNRDSSYNEQFF. As DNA, the CDR3 is TGCGCAAGCAACCGGGACAGTTCCTACAATGAGCAGTTCTTC. Full variable domain (outside the CDR3, taken from reference TRBV5-1 and TRBJ2-1): KAGVTQTPRYLIKTRGQQVTLSCSPISGHRSVSWYQQTPGQGLQFLFEYFSETQRNKGNFPGRFSGRQFSNSRSEMNVSTLELGDSALYLCASNRDSSYNEQFFGPGTRLTVL.

This chain links TRBV2 with TRBJ2-5; weak D call: TRBD1 (5 bases). The CDR3 has 16 residues. With 5 bases removed from V and 3 bases from J, the gap between germline ends came to 19 bases. Germline V CDR1 and CDR2: SNHLY, FYNNEI. The CDR3 loop reads CASSPTQGSQKETQYF. The CDR3 DNA sequence: TGTGCCAGCAGTCCAACCCAGGGCTCCCAAAAAGAGACCCAGTACTTC.

V and J are TRBV28 and TRBJ2-7, with 9 nucleotides matching TRBD2. Germline-derived CDR1 and CDR2 are MDHEN and SYDVKM. Germline trimming cut 5 bases from V and 0 bases from J; bases unmatched to any gene: 5. The CDR3 extends over 15 amino acids. The CDR3 here is CASSIAGVRSYEQYF. CDR3 DNA sequence: TGTGCCAGCAGTATAGCGGGAGTGCGCTCCTACGAGCAGTACTTC.